The present TCR beta chain was sequenced within a study of cytomegalovirus exposure and HLA in healthy donors. Findings and limits, study-wide: Based on reports, TCR beta sequences accurately predicted HLA-A and HLA-B alleles for most subjects. The authors later linked a missense DCLRE1C variant to TCR beta V- and J-gene trimming. Despite most TCR sequences being rare, some public TCRs occurred in many donors.

The germline V gene encodes CDR1 MDHEN and CDR2 SYDVKM. The CDR3 is 14 residues long. The ends were cut back, 3 bases at V and 7 bases at J, with 13 bases in the middle. With regard to this clone: The antigen is not known.

The primer mix had 60 Vbeta and 13 Jbeta primers. Some clones are missing from TCRdb's copy, which holds only in-frame ones; the method was immunoSEQ multiplex PCR. Of 100,000 to 150,000 clones detected, around 81% appear once; the ten largest clones hold 0.95% to 1.5%. Those who donated were healthy bone marrow donors. Sequences were obtained from PBMCs. This chain connects TRBV28 to TRBJ2-1; D unresolved. The sequence was collected from a female donor in good health and CMV-seronegative. The CDR3 DNA reads as TGTGCCAGCAGTTTTTTCCGGCAGGCTAATGAGCAGTTCTTC. This codes for CASSFFRQANEQFF.